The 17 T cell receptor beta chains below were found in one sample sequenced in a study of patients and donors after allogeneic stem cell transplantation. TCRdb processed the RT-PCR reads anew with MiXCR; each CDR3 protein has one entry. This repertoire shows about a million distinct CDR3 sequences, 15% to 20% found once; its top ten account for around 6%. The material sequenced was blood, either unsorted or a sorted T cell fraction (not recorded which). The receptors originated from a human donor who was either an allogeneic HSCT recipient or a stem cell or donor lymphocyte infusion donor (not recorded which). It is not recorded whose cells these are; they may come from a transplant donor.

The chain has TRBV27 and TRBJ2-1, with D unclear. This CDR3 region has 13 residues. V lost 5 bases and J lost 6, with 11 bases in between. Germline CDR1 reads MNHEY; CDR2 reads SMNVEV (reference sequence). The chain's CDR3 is CASSRSGANEQFF. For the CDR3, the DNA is TGTGCCAGCAGTAGGTCCGGAGCCAATGAGCAGTTCTTC.

CDR3: CALTTPGTGANVLTF. The CDR3 region has the DNA TGTGCCCTCACCACGCCAGGGACTGGGGCCAACGTCCTGACTTTC. The chain links TRBV7-9 to TRBJ2-6; D is possibly TRBD1 (5 bases). Germline V CDR1 and CDR2: SEHNR, FQNEAQ (reference sequence). V lost 11 bases, J lost 2 bases, and 16 bases lay in between. There are 15 residues in the CDR3. Drawing the rest from reference TRBV7-9 and TRBJ2-6, the complete variable domain is DTGVSQNPRHKITKRGQNVTFRCDPISEHNRLYWYRQTLGQGPEFLTYFQNEAQLEKSRLLSDRFSAERPKGSFSTLEIQRTEQGDSAMYLCALTTPGTGANVLTFGAGSRLTVL.

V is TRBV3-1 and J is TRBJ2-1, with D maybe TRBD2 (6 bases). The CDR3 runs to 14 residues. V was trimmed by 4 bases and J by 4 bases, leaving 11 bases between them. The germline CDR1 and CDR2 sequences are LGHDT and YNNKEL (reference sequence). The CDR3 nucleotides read TGTGCCAGCAGCCTCCTCGGGGGTTACAATGAGCAGTTCTTC. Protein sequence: CASSLLGGYNEQFF.

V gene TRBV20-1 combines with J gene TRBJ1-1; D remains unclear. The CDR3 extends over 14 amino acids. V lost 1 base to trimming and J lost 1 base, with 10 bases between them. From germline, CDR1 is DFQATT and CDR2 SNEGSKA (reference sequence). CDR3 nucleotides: TGCAGTGCTAGAGGTTTCGGGGAGAACACTGAAGCTTTCTTT. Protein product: CSARGFGENTEAFF.

The CDR3 spells CASSTKLGRPQHF. The CDR3 coding sequence is TGTGCCAGCAGCACTAAGCTGGGACGGCCCCAGCATTTT. The chain combines TRBV27 with TRBJ1-5; the D gene is possibly TRBD1 (5 bases). The CDR3 runs to 13 residues. Germline V gene sequence: CDR1 MNHEY, CDR2 SMNVEV (reference sequence). The V and J ends lost 6 bases and 9 bases respectively, with 15 bases between them.

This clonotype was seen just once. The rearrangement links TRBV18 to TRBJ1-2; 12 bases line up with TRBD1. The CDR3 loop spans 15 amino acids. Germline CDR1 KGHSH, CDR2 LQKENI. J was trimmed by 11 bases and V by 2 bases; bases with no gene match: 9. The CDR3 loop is CASSPKEGQGAGYTF. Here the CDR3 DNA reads TGTGCCAGCTCACCAAAGGAGGGACAGGGGGCTGGTTACACCTTC.

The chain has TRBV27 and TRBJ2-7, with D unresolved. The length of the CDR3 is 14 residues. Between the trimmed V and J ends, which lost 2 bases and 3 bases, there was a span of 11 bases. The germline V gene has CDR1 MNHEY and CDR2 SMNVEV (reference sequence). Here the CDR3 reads CASSLGLSFYEQYF. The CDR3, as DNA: TGTGCCAGCAGTTTAGGTCTCAGCTTCTACGAGCAGTACTTC.

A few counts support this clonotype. CDR3 residues: CSVTAGPYGYTF. The CDR3 nucleotides read TGCAGCGTCACCGCGGGGCCCTATGGCTACACCTTC. The V gene is TRBV29-1, the J gene TRBJ1-2; D may be TRBD1 (5 bases). This CDR3 spans 12 amino acids. CDR1 and CDR2 from the germline V gene are SQVTM and ANQGSEA. V lost 6 bases to trimming and J lost 4 bases, with 12 bases between them.

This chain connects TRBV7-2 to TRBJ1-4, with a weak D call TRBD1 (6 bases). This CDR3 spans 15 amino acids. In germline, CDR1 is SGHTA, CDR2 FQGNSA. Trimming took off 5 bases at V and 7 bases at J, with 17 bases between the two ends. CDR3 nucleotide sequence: TGTGCCAGCAGCCGGAACCGGGACACTGGTGAAAAACTGTTTTTT. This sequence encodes CASSRNRDTGEKLFF.

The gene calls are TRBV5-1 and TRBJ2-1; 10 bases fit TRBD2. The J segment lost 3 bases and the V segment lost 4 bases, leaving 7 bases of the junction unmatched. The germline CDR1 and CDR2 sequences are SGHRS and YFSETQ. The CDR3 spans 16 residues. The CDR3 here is CASSRSGGGDYNEQFF. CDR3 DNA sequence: TGCGCCAGCAGCCGCAGCGGGGGGGGAGACTACAATGAGCAGTTCTTC.

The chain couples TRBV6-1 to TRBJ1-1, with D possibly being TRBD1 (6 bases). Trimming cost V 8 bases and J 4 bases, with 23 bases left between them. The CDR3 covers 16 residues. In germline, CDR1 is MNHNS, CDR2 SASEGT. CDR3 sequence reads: CASLRGGGMKSTEAFF. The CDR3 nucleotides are TGTGCCAGCCTACGGGGGGGCGGCATGAAAAGCACTGAAGCTTTCTTT.

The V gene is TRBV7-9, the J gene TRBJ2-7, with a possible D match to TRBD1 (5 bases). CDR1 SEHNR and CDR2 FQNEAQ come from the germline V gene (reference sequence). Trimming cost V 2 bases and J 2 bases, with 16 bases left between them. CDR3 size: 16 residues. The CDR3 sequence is CASSLSDRSGAYEQYF. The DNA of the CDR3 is TGTGCCAGCAGCTTATCAGACAGATCTGGGGCCTACGAGCAGTACTTC.

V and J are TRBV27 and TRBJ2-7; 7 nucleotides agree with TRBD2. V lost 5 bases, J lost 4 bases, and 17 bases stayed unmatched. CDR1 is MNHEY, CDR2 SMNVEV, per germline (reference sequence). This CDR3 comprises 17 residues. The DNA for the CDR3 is TGTGCCAGCAGTCTCGCGCCCTTTGTGCGGGAGAGGTACGAGCAGTACTTC. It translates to CASSLAPFVRERYEQYF.

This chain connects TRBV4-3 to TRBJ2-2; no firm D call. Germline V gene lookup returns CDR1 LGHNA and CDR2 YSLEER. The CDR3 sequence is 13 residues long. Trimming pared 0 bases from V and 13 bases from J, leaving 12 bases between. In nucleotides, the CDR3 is TGCGCCAGCAGCCAAGATTGGGAAGGTGGGCTGTTTTTT. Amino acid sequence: CASSQDWEGGLFF.

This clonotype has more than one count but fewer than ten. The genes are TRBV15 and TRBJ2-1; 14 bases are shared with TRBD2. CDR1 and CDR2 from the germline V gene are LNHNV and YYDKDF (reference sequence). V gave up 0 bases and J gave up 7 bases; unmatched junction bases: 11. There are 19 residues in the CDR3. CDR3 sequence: CATSRDGTSGSGPMNEQFF. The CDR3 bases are TGTGCCACCAGCAGAGATGGGACTAGCGGGAGCGGTCCAATGAATGAGCAGTTCTTC.

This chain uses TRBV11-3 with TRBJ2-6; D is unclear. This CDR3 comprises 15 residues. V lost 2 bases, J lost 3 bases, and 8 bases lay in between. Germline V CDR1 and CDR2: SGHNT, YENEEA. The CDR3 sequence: CASSLRGFGANVLTF. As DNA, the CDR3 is TGTGCCAGCAGCTTAAGAGGCTTTGGGGCCAACGTCCTGACTTTC.

The CDR3 region has the DNA TGTGCCAGCAGCCAATCCCTGAGGACTAGCGGGGGTGGCACCTACAATGAGCAGTTCTTC. Translation gives CASSQSLRTSGGGTYNEQFF. V and J are TRBV4-2 and TRBJ2-1, with 13 bases lining up with TRBD2. J gave up 2 bases and V 2 bases, and 12 bases lay outside the gene matches. The germline V gene has CDR1 LGHNA and CDR2 YNFKEQ. The CDR3 sequence is 20 residues long.